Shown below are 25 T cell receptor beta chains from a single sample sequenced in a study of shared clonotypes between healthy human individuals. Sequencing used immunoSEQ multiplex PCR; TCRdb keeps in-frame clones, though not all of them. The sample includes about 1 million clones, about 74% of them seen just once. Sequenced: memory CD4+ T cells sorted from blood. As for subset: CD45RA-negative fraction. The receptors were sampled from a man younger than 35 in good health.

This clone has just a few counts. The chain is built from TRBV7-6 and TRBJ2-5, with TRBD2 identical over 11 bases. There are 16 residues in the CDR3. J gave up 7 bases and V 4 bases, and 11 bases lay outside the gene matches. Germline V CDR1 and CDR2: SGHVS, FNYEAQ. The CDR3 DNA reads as TGTGCCAGCAGCTCGACAGGGACTAGCGGAAGGGGGACCCAGTACTTC. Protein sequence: CASSSTGTSGRGTQYF.

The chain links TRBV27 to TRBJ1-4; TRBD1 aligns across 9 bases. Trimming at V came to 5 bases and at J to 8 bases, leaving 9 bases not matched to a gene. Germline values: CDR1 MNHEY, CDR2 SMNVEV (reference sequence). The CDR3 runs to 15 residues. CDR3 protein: CASSQPGQGLEKLFF. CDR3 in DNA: TGTGCCAGCAGTCAACCGGGACAGGGCCTGGAAAAACTGTTTTTT.

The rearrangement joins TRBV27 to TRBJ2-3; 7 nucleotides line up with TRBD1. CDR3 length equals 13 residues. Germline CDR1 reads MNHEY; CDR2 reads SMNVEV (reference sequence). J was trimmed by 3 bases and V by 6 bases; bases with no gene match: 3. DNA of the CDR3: TGTGCCAGCAGGCCAGGGGGAACAGATACGCAGTATTTT. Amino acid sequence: CASRPGGTDTQYF.

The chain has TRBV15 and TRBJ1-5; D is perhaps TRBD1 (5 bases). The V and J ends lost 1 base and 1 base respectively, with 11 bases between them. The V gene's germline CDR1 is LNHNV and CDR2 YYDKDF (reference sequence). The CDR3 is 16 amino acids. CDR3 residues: CATSRVGAGSNQPQHF. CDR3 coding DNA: TGTGCCACCAGCAGAGTCGGGGCAGGGAGCAATCAGCCCCAGCATTTT.

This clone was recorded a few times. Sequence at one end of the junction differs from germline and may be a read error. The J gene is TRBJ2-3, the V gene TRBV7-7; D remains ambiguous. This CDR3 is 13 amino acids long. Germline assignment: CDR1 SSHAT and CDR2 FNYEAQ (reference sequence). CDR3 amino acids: CASSLQQADTQYF. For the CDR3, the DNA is TGTGCTAGCAGCCTACAGCAGGCAGATACGCAGTATTTT.

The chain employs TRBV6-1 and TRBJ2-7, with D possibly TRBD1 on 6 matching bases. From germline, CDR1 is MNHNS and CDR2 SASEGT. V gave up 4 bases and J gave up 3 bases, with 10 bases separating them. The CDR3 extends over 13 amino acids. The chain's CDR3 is CASSAGQRYEQYF. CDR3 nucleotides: TGTGCCAGCAGTGCTGGACAGCGCTACGAGCAGTACTTC.

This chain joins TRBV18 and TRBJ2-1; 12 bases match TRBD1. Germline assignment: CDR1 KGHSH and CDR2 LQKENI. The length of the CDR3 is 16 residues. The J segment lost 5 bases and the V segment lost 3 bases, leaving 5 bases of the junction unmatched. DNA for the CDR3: TGTGCCAGCTCACCCTCCGGGACAGGGGGCAACAATGAGCAGTTCTTC. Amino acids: CASSPSGTGGNNEQFF.

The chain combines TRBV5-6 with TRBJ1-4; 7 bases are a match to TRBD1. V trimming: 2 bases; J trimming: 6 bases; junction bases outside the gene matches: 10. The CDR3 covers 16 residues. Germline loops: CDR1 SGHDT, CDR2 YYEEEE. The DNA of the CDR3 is TGTGCCAGCAGCTTCGGGGCCACAGGGGAGTATGAAAAACTGTTTTTT. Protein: CASSFGATGEYEKLFF.

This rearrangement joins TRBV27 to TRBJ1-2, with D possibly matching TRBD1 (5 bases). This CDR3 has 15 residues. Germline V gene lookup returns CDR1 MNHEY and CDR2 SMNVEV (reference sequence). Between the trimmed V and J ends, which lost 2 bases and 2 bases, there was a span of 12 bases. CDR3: CASSLGPGQNYGYTF. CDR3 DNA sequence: TGTGCCAGCAGTTTAGGCCCAGGGCAAAACTATGGCTACACCTTC.

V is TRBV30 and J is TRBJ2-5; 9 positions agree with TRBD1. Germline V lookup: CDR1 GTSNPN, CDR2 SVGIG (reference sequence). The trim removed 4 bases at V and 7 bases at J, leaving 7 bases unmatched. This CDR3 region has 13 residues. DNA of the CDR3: TGTGCCTGGACAACAGGGGGCTACGGGACCCAGTACTTC. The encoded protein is CAWTTGGYGTQYF. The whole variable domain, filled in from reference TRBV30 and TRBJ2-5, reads SQTIHQWPATLVQPVGSPLSLECTVEGTSNPNLYWYRQAAGRGLQLLFYSVGIGQISSEVPQNLSASRPQDRQFILSSKKLLLSDSGFYLCAWTTGGYGTQYFGPGTRLLVL.

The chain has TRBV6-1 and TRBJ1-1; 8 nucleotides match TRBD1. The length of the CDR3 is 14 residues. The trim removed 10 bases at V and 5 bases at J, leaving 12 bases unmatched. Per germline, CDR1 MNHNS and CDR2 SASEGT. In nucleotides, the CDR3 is TGTGCCACAAACTCAGGGGGCGCTGGAACTGAAGCTTTCTTT. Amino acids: CATNSGGAGTEAFF.

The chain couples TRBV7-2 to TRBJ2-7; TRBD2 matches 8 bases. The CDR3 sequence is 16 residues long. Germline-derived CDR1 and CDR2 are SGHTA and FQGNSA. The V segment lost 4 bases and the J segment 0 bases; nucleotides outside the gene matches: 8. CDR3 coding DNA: TGTGCCAGCAGCTCGCAGCGGGGGCCCAGCTCCTACGAGCAGTACTTC. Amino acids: CASSSQRGPSSYEQYF.

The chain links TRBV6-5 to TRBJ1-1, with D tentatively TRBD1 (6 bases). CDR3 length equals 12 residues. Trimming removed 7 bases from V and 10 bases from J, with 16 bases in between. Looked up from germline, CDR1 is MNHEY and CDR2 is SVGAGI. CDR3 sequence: CASNNRKGVAFF. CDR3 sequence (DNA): TGTGCCAGCAATAACAGGAAGGGGGTAGCTTTCTTT.

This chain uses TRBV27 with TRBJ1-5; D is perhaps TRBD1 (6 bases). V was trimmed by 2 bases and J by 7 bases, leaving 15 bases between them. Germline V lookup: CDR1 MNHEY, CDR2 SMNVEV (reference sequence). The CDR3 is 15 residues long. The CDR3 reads CASSLTGWGRQPQHF. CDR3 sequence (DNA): TGTGCCAGCAGTTTAACAGGGTGGGGAAGGCAGCCCCAGCATTTT.

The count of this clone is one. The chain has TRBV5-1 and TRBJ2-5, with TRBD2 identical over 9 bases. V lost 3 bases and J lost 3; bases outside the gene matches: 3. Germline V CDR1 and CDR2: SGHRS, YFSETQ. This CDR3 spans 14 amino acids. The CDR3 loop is CASSWTSVKETQYF. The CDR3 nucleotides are TGCGCCAGCAGCTGGACTAGCGTTAAAGAGACCCAGTACTTC.

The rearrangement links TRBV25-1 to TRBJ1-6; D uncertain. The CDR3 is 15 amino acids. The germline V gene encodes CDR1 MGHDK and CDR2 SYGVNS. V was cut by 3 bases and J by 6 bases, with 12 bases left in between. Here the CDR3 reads CASSERAGINSPLHF. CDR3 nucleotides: TGTGCCAGCAGTGAGAGAGCGGGAATTAATTCACCCCTCCACTTT.

CDR3 protein: CASRDQSRGETQYF. CDR3 coding DNA: TGTGCCAGCAGGGATCAGTCGAGAGGGGAGACCCAGTACTTC. The V and J genes are TRBV6-1 and TRBJ2-5, with a weak D call TRBD2 (5 bases). This CDR3 has 14 amino acids. V was pared by 6 bases and J by 5 bases, with 16 bases between. Germline values: CDR1 MNHNS, CDR2 SASEGT.

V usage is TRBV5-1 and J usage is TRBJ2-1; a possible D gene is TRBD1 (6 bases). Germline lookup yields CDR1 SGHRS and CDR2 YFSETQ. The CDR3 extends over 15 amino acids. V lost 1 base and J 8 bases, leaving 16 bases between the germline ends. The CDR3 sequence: CASSLSGQGSDEQFF. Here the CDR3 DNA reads TGCGCCAGCAGCTTGTCGGGCCAGGGGAGCGATGAGCAGTTCTTC. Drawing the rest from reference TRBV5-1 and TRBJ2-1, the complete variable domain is KAGVTQTPRYLIKTRGQQVTLSCSPISGHRSVSWYQQTPGQGLQFLFEYFSETQRNKGNFPGRFSGRQFSNSRSEMNVSTLELGDSALYLCASSLSGQGSDEQFFGPGTRLTVL.

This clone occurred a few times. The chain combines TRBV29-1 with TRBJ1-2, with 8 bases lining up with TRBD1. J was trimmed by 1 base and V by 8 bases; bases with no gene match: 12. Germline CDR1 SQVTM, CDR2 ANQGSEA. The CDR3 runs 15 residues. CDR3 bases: TGCAGCCTAGGGGAAAGACAGGGGAATAACTATGGCTACACCTTC. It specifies CSLGERQGNNYGYTF.

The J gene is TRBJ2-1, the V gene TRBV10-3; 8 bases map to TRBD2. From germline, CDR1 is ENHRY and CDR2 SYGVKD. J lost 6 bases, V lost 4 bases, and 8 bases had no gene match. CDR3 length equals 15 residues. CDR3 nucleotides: TGTGCCATCAGTGCAACGGCGGGGGGTTCCAATGAGCAGTTCTTC. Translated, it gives CAISATAGGSNEQFF.

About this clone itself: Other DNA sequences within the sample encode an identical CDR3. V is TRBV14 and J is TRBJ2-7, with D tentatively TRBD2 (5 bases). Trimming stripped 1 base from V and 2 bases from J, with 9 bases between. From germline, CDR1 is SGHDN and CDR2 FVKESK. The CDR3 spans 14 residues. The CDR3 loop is CASSQVAGPYEQYF. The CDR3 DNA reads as TGTGCCAGCAGCCAAGTGGCGGGCCCCTACGAGCAGTACTTC.

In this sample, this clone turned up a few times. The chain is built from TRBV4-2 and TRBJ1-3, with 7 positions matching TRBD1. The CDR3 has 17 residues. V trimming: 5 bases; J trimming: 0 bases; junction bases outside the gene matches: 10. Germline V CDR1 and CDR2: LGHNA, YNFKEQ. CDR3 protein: CASSEGRDRTSGNTIYF. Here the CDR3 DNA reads TGTGCCAGCAGCGAAGGACGGGACAGAACCTCTGGAAACACCATATATTTT.

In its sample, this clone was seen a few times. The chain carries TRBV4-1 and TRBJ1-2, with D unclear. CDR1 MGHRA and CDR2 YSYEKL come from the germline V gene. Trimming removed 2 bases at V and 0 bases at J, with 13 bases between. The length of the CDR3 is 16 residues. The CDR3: CASSQPRGRPNYGYTF. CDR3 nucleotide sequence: TGCGCCAGCAGCCAACCCCGCGGCAGGCCTAACTATGGCTACACCTTC.

The CDR3 DNA is TGTGCCAGCAGTTACTCCGGGACTAGTCCCCCAACGCAGTATTTT. Translated: CASSYSGTSPPTQYF. The chain employs TRBV6-6 and TRBJ2-3; 8 bases are shared with TRBD2. V lost 0 bases and J lost 9; bases outside the gene matches: 8. There are 15 residues in the CDR3. Per germline, CDR1 MNHNY and CDR2 SVGAGI (reference sequence).

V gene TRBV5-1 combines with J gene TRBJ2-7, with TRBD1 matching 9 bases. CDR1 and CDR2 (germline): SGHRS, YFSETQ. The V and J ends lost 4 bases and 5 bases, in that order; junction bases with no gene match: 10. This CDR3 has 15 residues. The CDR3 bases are TGCGCCAGCAGCGCCCCAGGGACAGGGCGTAACGAGCAGTACTTC. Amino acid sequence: CASSAPGTGRNEQYF.